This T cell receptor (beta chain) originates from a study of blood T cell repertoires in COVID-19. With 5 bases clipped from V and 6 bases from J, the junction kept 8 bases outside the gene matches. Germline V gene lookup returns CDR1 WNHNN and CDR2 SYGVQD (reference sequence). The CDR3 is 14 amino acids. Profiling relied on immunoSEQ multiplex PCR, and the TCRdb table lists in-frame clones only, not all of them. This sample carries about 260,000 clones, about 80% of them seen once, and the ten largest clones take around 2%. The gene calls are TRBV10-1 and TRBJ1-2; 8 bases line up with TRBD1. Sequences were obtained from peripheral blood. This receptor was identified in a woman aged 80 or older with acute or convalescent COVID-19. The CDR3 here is CASSSPTGDNGYTF. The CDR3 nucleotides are TGCGCCAGCAGTAGCCCGACAGGGGACAATGGCTACACCTTC.